What follows are 11 T cell receptor beta chains derived from one specimen sequenced in a study of T-cell reconstitution after alpha-beta-depleted transplantation in children. Unique molecular identifiers featured in how the TCRbeta library was prepared. TCRdb analysed the PCR reads with MiXCR anew, one entry per CDR3 protein. The repertoire holds about 460,000 distinct CDR3 sequences, with over 9.5% as singletons. The source was PBMCs, collected before TCRalphabeta/CD19-depleted stem cell transplant. Receptors originate from a child younger than 10 with inherited bone marrow failure, due to receive a stem cell transplant.

The V call is TRBV19, the J call TRBJ1-2; 8 bases map to TRBD1. Germline CDR1 is LNHDA and CDR2 is SQIVND (reference sequence). CDR3 size: 17 residues. J lost 6 bases, V lost 2 bases, and 14 bases had no gene match. CDR3 in DNA: TGTGCCAGTAGTATAAGCCAGCGCGGGACAGGTCCGGATGGCTACACCTTC. As protein: CASSISQRGTGPDGYTF.

This clonotype was recorded at least ten times. The chain combines TRBV12-3 or TRBV12-4 with TRBJ2-7, with D perhaps TRBD1 (5 bases). The CDR3 spans 13 residues. Trimming took 3 bases from V and 6 from J, leaving 12 bases between them. DNA of the CDR3: TGTGCCAGCAGTTTGTCCAGGGTAGGCGAGCAGTACTTC. Protein sequence: CASSLSRVGEQYF.

This clonotype came up many times. V and J are TRBV28 and TRBJ2-2, with D hard to call. The CDR3 contains 13 residues. Germline V gives CDR1 MDHEN, CDR2 SYDVKM. Trimming pared 0 bases from V and 6 bases from J, leaving 5 bases between. Here the CDR3 reads CASSLWGAGELFF. DNA for the CDR3: TGTGCCAGCAGTTTATGGGGCGCCGGGGAGCTGTTTTTT.

This clonotype has only a few counts. The chain carries TRBV5-1 and TRBJ2-7, with a possible D match to TRBD1 (6 bases). Germline CDR1 and CDR2: SGHRS and YFSETQ. This CDR3 comprises 15 residues. V was shortened by 4 bases and J by 5 bases, with 19 bases between the two germline ends. CDR3 bases: TGCGCCAGCAGCGTGAATCCGGGACACATCAACGAGCAGTACTTC. Amino acids: CASSVNPGHINEQYF.

This clonotype was observed at least ten times. This chain joins TRBV6-5 and TRBJ2-4; maybe TRBD2 (5 bases). With 0 bases removed from V and 9 bases from J, the gap between germline ends came to 12 bases. CDR1 is MNHEY and CDR2 is SVGAGI in the germline V gene. CDR3 length equals 14 residues. Here the CDR3 reads CASSYSASSPIQYF. As DNA, the CDR3 is TGTGCCAGCAGTTACTCTGCTAGCTCTCCCATTCAGTACTTC.

The chain recombines TRBV20-1 with TRBJ1-4; the D gene is possibly TRBD1 (6 bases). Germline CDR1 is DFQATT and CDR2 is SNEGSKA (reference sequence). This CDR3 is 14 amino acids long. The V end lost 2 bases, the J end lost 8 bases, and 15 bases lay between the germline ends. The CDR3 DNA sequence: TGCAGTGCTAGACGTGTACAGGGTAACGAAAAACTGTTTTTT. Amino acid sequence: CSARRVQGNEKLFF.

With regard to this clonotype: It is likely a read error, because the conserved phenylalanine at the end of the CDR3 is missing. The rearrangement joins TRBV5-5 to TRBJ1-1, with 7 bases matching TRBD1. The CDR3 sequence is 19 residues long. Trimming cost V 4 bases and J 1 base; bases outside gene matches: 19. CDR1 SGHKS and CDR2 YYEKEE come from the germline V gene (reference sequence). The DNA of the CDR3 is TGTGCCAGCAGCCCCCTTGACAGGGTTAAGAGGAGGGAGAACACTGAAGCTTTCGTT. This sequence encodes CASSPLDRVKRRENTEAFV.

There are many counts of this clonotype. The chain combines TRBV20-1 with TRBJ2-7; possible D gene TRBD2, 5 bases. CDR1 is DFQATT and CDR2 is SNEGSKA in the germline V gene (reference sequence). Trimming left V 6 bases short and J 6 bases short, with 15 bases between. The CDR3 covers 12 residues. The CDR3 nucleotides are TGCAGTGCGAGCGAGGCGGCGGGCGAGCAGTACTTC. This encodes CSASEAAGEQYF.

This clonotype was observed at least ten times. The CDR3 region is CASSELLAENEQYF. CDR3 in DNA: TGCGCCAGCAGTGAGTTACTAGCGGAAAACGAGCAGTACTTC. The chain combines TRBV10-1 with TRBJ2-7; the match to TRBD2 covers 8 bases. Germline assignment: CDR1 WNHNN and CDR2 SYGVQD (reference sequence). J was trimmed by 5 bases and V by 1 base; bases with no gene match: 4. This CDR3 comprises 14 residues.

This clonotype was counted only a few times. This CDR3 is CASSEAPSGETQYF. DNA of the CDR3: TGTGCCAGCAGTGAAGCCCCCTCTGGGGAGACCCAGTACTTC. The rearrangement uses TRBV2 and TRBJ2-5; D unresolved. The V gene's germline CDR1 is SNHLY and CDR2 FYNNEI. Trimming shortened V by 0 bases and J by 5 bases, and 10 bases separated the two germline ends. The CDR3 length is 14 residues.

Many counts were recorded for this clonotype. The J gene is TRBJ1-5, the V gene TRBV20-1, with D uncertain. The germline V gene encodes CDR1 DFQATT and CDR2 SNEGSKA (reference sequence). V was trimmed by 3 bases and J by 5 bases, leaving 17 bases between them. This CDR3 is built from 15 residues. CDR3 loop: CSARESGKRHQPQHF. In DNA, the CDR3 is TGCAGTGCTAGGGAGTCTGGTAAGAGGCATCAGCCCCAGCATTTT.